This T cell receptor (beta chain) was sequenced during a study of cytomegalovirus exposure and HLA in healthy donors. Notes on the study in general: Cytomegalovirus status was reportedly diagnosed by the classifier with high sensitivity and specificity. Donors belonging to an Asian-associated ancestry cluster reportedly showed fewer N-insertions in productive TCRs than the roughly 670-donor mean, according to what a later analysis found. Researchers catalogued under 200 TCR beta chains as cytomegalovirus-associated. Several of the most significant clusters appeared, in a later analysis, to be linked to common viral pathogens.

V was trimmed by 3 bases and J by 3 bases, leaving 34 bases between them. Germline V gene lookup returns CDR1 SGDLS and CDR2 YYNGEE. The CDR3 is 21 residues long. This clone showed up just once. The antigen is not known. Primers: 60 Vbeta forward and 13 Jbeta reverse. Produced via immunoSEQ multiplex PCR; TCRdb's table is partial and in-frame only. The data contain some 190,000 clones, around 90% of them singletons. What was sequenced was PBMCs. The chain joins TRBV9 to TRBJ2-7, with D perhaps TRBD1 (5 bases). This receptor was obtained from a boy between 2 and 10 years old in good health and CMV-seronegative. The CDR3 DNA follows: TGTGCCAGCAGCGCGCAGGGCCCCACAGTCACACGGGTTCCTCCGGTCTACGAGCAGTACTTC. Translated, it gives CASSAQGPTVTRVPPVYEQYF.